A single sample gave rise to the 7 T cell receptor beta chains below, sequenced in a study of identical twins. TCRdb independently ran MiXCR on the 5' RACE reads; one entry per CDR3 protein. This sample carries around 1.7 million distinct CDR3 sequences, about 32% of them seen once, and the ten largest clones take about 0.25%. Sequencing was carried out using cord blood. The receptor source for this set is a newborn girl in good health.

Ten or more counts support this clonotype. The chain has TRBV7-2 and TRBJ2-1; the D is unclear. Trimming pared 1 base from V and 3 bases from J, leaving 13 bases between. Germline V gene lookup returns CDR1 SGHTA and CDR2 FQGNSA. The CDR3 runs 16 residues. This CDR3 is CASSLGASLNYNEQFF. CDR3 bases: TGTGCCAGCAGCTTAGGCGCGAGCTTAAACTACAATGAGCAGTTCTTC.

DNA for the CDR3: TGCAGTGCTAGGGTTGGGACAGGTGGGGAGACCCAGTACTTC. This translates into CSARVGTGGETQYF. The gene calls are TRBV20-1 and TRBJ2-5; 8 bases align to TRBD1. The CDR3 has 14 residues. Losses at the gene ends were 3 bases for V and 5 bases for J; bases not matched to a gene: 8. Germline assignment: CDR1 DFQATT and CDR2 SNEGSKA (reference sequence).

This clonotype was recorded many times. J is TRBJ1-5 and V is TRBV20-1; D is unclear. Germline CDR1 is DFQATT and CDR2 is SNEGSKA (reference sequence). The CDR3 is 14 residues long. Trimming took 3 bases from V and 0 from J, leaving 9 bases between them. This CDR3 reads CSASRGDSNQPQHF. In DNA, the CDR3 is TGCAGTGCTAGCCGCGGTGATAGCAATCAGCCCCAGCATTTT.

The chain joins TRBV20-1 to TRBJ2-1, with no clear D. The closer fit of TRBJ2-7 to the DNA end suggests the J call may be wrong. CDR1 is DFQATT and CDR2 is SNEGSKA in the germline V gene (reference sequence). This CDR3 has 16 residues. CDR3 coding DNA: TGCAGTGCTAGAGATCCGCTAGAGAGCTCCTACAATGAGCAGTACTTC. This gives the protein CSARDPLESSYNEQYF.

The chain has TRBV20-1 and TRBJ1-2; D is possibly TRBD1 (5 bases). The CDR3 sequence is 14 residues long. V was clipped by 6 bases and J by 1 base, with 15 bases between them. Germline V CDR1 and CDR2: DFQATT, SNEGSKA (reference sequence). CDR3 sequence reads: CSAREAGNNYGYTF. The CDR3 DNA follows: TGCAGTGCCCGGGAGGCAGGGAATAACTATGGCTACACCTTC.

The sample holds a few counts of this clonotype. The chain is built from TRBV10-3 and TRBJ2-3, with 11 bases identical to TRBD2. The CDR3 is 14 amino acids. Germline V lookup: CDR1 ENHRY, CDR2 SYGVKD. Germline trimming cut 10 bases from V and 2 bases from J; bases unmatched to any gene: 5. The CDR3 is CASYSGGATDTQYF. The DNA for the CDR3 is TGTGCCAGCTATAGCGGGGGGGCCACAGATACGCAGTATTTT.

V gene TRBV6-1 combines with J gene TRBJ2-4; 9 bases fit TRBD1. The V gene's germline CDR1 is MNHNS and CDR2 SASEGT. The CDR3 runs to 15 residues. Germline trimming cut 3 bases from V and 1 base from J; bases unmatched to any gene: 1. CDR3 protein: CASSDGTGAKNIQYF. CDR3 coding DNA: TGTGCCAGCAGTGACGGGACAGGGGCCAAAAACATTCAGTACTTC.